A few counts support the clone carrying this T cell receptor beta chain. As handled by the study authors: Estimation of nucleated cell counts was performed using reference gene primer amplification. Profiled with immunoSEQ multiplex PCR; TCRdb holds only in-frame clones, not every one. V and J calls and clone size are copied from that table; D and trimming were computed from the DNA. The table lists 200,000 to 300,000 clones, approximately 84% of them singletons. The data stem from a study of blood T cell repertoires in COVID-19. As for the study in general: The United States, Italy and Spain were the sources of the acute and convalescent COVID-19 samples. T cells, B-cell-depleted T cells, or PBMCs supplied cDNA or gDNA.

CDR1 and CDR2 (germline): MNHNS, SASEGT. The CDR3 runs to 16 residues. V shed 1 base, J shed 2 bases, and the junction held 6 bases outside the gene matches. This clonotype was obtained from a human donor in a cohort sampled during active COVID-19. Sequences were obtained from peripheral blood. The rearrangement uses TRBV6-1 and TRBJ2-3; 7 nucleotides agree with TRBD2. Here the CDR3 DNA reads TGTGCCAGCAGTGAAGTTGCGGGGGTAACCACAGATACGCAGTATTTT. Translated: CASSEVAGVTTDTQYF.